This T cell receptor beta chain was sequenced for a study of early T cells in non-severe SARS-CoV-2 infection. A single record per CDR3 protein comes from TCRdb applying MiXCR to the 5' RACE reads. This sample has approximately 75,000 distinct CDR3 sequences, with more than 14% found just once. This clonotype was recorded a few times. V was cut by 1 base and J by 9 bases, with 13 bases left in between. CDR3 length: 14 amino acids. The J gene is TRBJ1-5, the V gene TRBV12-3 or TRBV12-4; maybe TRBD1 (6 bases). This TCR came from an adult who was a healthcare worker with PCR-confirmed SARS-CoV-2 infection or an uninfected control (not recorded which). Specimen: whole blood, collected at baseline. Here the CDR3 DNA reads TGTGCCAGCAGTTTAGTAGGACAGTTTAGGCCCCAGCATTTT. Residues: CASSLVGQFRPQHF.